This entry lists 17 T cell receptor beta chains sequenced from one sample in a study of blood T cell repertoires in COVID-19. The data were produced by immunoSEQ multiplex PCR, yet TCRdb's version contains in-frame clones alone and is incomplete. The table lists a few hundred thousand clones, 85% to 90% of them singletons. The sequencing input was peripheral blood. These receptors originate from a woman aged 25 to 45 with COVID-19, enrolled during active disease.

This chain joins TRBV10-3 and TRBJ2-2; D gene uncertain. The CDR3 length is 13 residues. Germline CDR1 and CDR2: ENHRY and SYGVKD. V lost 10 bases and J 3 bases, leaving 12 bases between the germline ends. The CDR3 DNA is TGTGCCACCGGAGTAGGAGACACCGGGGAGCTGTTTTTT. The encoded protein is CATGVGDTGELFF.

For the CDR3, the DNA is TGTGCCACCCAGCGCGAGGCGTACAATGAGCAGTTCTTC. Protein product: CATQREAYNEQFF. The genes are TRBV7-9 and TRBJ2-1; D unclear. This CDR3 spans 13 amino acids. V dropped 10 bases and J dropped 4 bases, with 14 bases sitting between them. Germline V gene data show CDR1 as SEHNR and CDR2 as FQNEAQ (reference sequence).

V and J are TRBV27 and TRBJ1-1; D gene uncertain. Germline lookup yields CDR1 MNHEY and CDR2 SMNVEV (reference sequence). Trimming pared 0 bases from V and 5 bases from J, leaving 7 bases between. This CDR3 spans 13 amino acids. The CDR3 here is CASSLSRITEAFF. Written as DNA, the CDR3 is TGTGCCAGCAGTTTATCTAGAATAACTGAAGCTTTCTTT.

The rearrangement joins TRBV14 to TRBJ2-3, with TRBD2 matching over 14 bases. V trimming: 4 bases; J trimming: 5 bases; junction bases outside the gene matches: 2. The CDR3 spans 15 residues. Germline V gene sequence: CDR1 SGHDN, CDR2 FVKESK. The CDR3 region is CASSPGLAGVDTQYF. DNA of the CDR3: TGTGCCAGCAGCCCGGGACTAGCGGGAGTAGATACGCAGTATTTT.

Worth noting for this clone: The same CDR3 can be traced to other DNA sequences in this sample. The CDR3 nucleotides read TGTGCCATCAGTGGGACAGGGGTGAACACTGAAGCTTTCTTT. Its translation: CAISGTGVNTEAFF. The chain has TRBV10-3 and TRBJ1-1, with 9 bases identical to TRBD1. CDR1 and CDR2 from the germline V gene are ENHRY and SYGVKD. V shed 4 bases and J 0 bases; nucleotides not matched to a gene: 0. This CDR3 is built from 14 residues.

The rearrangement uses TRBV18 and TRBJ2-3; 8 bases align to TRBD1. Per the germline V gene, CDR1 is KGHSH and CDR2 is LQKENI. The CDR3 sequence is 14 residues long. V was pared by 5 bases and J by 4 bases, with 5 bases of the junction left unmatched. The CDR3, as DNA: TGTGCCAGCTCAAGGGACAGGCAGCCAGATACGCAGTATTTT. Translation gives CASSRDRQPDTQYF.

DNA for the CDR3: TGTGCCAGCAGTTTAACCACAGACCTTGGCTACACCTTC. Translating it yields CASSLTTDLGYTF. This chain uses TRBV12-3 or TRBV12-4 with TRBJ1-2; D ambiguous. The CDR3 loop spans 13 amino acids. V was clipped by 2 bases and J by 7 bases, with 11 bases between them.

For the CDR3, the DNA is TGTGCCAGCACCGTACCCGGGAGGGGGTGGGCCCAGTACTTC. Its protein is CASTVPGRGWAQYF. V is TRBV6-6 and J is TRBJ2-5; 8 positions agree with TRBD2. The CDR3 is 14 residues long. Germline lookup yields CDR1 MNHNY and CDR2 SVGAGI (reference sequence). The V segment lost 7 bases and the J segment 9 bases; nucleotides outside the gene matches: 13.

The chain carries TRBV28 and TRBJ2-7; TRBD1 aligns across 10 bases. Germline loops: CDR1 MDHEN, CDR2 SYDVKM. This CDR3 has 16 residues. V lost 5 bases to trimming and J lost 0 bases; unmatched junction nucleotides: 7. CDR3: CASSVGGTGVSYEQYF. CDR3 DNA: TGTGCCAGCAGTGTAGGTGGGACAGGGGTCTCCTACGAGCAGTACTTC.

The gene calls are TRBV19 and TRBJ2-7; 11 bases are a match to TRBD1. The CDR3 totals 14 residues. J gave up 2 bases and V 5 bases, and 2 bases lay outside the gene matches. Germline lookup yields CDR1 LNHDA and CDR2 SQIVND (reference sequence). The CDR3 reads CASSSGQGAYEQYF. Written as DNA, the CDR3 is TGTGCCAGTAGTTCGGGACAGGGGGCCTACGAGCAGTACTTC.

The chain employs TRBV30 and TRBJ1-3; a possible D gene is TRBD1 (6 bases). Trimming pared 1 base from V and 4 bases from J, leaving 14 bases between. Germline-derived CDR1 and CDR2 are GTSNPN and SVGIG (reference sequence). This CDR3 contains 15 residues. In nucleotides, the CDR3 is TGTGCCTGGAGTGGAGGACAGACTTTCGGAAACACCATATATTTT. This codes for CAWSGGQTFGNTIYF.

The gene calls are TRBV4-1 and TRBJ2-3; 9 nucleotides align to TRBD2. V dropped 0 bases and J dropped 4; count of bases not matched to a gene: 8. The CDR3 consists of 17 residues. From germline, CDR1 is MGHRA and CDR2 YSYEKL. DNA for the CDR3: TGCGCCAGCAGCCAAGAGGGGAGCGGGAGGTTCGCAGATACGCAGTATTTT. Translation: CASSQEGSGRFADTQYF.

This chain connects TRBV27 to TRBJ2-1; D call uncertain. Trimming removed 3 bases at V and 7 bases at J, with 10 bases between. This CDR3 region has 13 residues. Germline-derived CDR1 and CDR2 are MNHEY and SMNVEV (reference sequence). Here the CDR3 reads CASSFTNTNEQFF. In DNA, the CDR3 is TGTGCCAGCAGTTTTACGAATACAAATGAGCAGTTCTTC.

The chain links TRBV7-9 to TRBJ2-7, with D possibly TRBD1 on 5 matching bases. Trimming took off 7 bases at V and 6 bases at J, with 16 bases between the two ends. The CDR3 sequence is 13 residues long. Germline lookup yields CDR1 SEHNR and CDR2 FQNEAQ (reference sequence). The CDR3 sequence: CASKIGAASEQYF. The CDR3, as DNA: TGTGCCAGCAAAATAGGGGCAGCTTCCGAGCAGTACTTC. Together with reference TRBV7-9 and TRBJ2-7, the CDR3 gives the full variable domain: DTGVSQNPRHKITKRGQNVTFRCDPISEHNRLYWYRQTLGQGPEFLTYFQNEAQLEKSRLLSDRFSAERPKGSFSTLEIQRTEQGDSAMYLCASKIGAASEQYFGPGTRLTVT.

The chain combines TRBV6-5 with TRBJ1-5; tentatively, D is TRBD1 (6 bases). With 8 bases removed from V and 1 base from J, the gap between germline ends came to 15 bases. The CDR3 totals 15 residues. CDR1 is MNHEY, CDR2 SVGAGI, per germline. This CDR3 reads CASGQGKWSNQPQHF. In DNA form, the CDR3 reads TGTGCCAGCGGGCAGGGGAAATGGAGCAATCAGCCCCAGCATTTT.

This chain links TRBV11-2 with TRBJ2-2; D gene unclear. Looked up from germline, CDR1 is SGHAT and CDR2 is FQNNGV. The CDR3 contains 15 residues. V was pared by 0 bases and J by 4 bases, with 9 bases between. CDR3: CASSLELVATGELFF. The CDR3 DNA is TGTGCCAGCAGCTTAGAGCTAGTAGCCACCGGGGAGCTGTTTTTT.

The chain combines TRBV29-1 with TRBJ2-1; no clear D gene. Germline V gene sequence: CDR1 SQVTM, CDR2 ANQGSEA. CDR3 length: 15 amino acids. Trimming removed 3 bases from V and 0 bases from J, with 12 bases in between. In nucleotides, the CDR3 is TGCAGCGTTGAGAGCCCACGGAGCTCCTACAATGAGCAGTTCTTC. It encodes CSVESPRSSYNEQFF.